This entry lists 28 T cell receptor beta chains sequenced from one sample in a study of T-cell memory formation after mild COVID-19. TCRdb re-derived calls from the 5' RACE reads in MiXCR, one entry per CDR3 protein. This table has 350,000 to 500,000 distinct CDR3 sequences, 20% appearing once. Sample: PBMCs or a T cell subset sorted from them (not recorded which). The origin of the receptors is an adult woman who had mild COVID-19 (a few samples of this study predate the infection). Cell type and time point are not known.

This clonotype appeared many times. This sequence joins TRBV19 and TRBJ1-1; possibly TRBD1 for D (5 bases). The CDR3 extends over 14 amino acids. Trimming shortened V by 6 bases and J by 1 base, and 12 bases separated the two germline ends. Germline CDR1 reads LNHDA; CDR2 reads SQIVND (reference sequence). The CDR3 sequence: CASRRGVSNTEAFF. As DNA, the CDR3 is TGTGCCAGTAGACGGGGCGTCTCGAACACTGAAGCTTTCTTT.

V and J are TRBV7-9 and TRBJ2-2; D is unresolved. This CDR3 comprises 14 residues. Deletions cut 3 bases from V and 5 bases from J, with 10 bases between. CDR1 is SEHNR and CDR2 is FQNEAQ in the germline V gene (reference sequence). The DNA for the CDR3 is TGTGCCAGCAGCTTGGACCTTCTGACCGGGGAGCTGTTTTTT. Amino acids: CASSLDLLTGELFF.

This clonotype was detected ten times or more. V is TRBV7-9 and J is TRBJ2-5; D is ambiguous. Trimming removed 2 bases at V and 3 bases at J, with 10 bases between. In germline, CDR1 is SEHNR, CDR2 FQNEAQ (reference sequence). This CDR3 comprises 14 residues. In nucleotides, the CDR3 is TGTGCCAGCAGCTTAACTCCAGCTAAAGAGACCCAGTACTTC. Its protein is CASSLTPAKETQYF.

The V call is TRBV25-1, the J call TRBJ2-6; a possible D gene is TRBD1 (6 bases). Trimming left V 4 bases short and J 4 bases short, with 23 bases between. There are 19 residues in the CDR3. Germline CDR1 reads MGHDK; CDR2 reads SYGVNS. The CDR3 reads CASSGLDRPPSVGANVLTF. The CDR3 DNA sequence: TGTGCCAGCAGTGGCCTTGACAGGCCTCCGTCGGTAGGGGCCAACGTCCTGACTTTC. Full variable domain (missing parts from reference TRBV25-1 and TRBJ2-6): EADIYQTPRYLVIGTGKKITLECSQTMGHDKMYWYQQDPGMELHLIHYSYGVNSTEKGDLSSESTVSRIRTEHFPLTLESARPSHTSQYLCASSGLDRPPSVGANVLTFGAGSRLTVL.

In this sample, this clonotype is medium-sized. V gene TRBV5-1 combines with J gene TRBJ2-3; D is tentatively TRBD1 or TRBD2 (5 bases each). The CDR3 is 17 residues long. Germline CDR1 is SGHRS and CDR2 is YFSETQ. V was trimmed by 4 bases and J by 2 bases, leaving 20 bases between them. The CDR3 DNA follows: TGCGCCAGCAGCGTCCGGGACCTCAGCCGTTACACAGATACGCAGTATTTT. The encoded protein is CASSVRDLSRYTDTQYF.

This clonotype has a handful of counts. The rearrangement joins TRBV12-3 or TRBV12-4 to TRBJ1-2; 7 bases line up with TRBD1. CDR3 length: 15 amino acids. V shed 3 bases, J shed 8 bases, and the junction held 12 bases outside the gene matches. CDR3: CASSFSPTGLKGYTF. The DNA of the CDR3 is TGTGCCAGCAGTTTTAGTCCGACAGGGCTAAAAGGCTACACCTTC.

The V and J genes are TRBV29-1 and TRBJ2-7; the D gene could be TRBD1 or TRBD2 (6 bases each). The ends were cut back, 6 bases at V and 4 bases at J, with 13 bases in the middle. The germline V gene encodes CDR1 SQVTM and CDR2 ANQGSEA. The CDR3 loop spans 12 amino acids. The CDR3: CSVRQGTYEQYF. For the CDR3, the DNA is TGCAGCGTACGGCAGGGGACTTACGAGCAGTACTTC.

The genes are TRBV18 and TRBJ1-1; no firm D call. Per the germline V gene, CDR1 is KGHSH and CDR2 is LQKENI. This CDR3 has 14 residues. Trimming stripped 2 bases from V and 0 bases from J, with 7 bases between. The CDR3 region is CASSPAILNTEAFF. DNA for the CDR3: TGTGCCAGCTCACCAGCCATTCTGAACACTGAAGCTTTCTTT.

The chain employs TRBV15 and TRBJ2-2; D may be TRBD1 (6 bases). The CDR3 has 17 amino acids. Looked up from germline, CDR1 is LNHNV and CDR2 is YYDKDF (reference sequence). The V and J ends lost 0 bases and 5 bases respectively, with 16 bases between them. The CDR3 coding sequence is TGTGCCACCAGCAGAGAAATTGGTGGGGGCGGGACCGGGGAGCTGTTTTTT. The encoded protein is CATSREIGGGGTGELFF.

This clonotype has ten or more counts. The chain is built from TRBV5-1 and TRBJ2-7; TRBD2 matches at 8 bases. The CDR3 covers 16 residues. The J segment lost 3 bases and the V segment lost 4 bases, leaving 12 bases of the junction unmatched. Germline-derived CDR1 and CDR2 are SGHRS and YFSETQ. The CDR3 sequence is CASSPIGVAGFYEQYF. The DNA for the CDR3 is TGCGCCAGCAGCCCAATCGGGGTAGCGGGATTCTACGAGCAGTACTTC.

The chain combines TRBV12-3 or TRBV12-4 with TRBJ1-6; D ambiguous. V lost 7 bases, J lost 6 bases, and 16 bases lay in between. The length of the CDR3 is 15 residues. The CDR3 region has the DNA TGTGCCAGCAAGGCGGAGGGTAGAAGTAATTCACCCCTCCACTTT. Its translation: CASKAEGRSNSPLHF.

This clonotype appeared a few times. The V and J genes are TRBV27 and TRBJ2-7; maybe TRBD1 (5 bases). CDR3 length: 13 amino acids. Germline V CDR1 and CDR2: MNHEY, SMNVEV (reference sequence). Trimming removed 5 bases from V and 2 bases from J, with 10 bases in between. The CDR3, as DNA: TGTGCCAGCAGTACTCAGGGTCCCTACGAGCAGTACTTC. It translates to CASSTQGPYEQYF.

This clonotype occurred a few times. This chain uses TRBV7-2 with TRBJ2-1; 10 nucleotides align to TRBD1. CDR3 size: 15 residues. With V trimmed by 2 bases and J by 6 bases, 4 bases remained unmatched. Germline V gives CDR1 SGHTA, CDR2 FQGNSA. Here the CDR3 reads CASSLTGQGTNEQFF. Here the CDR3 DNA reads TGTGCCAGCAGCTTAACGGGACAGGGGACCAATGAGCAGTTCTTC. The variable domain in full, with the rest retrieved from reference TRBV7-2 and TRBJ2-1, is GAGVSQSPSNKVTEKGKDVELRCDPISGHTALYWYRQSLGQGLEFLIYFQGNSAPDKSGLPSDRFSAERTGGSVSTLTIQRTQQEDSAVYLCASSLTGQGTNEQFFGPGTRLTVL.

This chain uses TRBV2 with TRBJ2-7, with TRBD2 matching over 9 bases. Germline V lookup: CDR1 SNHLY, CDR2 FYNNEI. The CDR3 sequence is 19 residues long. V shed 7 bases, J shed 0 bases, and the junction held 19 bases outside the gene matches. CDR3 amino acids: CASNVYQGGLTSGSYEQYF. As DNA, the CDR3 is TGTGCCAGCAACGTTTACCAGGGGGGACTGACTAGCGGCTCCTACGAGCAGTACTTC. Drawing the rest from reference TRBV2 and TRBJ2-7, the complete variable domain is EPEVTQTPSHQVTQMGQEVILRCVPISNHLYFYWYRQILGQKVEFLVSFYNNEISEKSEIFDDQFSVERPDGSNFTLKIRSTKLEDSAMYFCASNVYQGGLTSGSYEQYFGPGTRLTVT.

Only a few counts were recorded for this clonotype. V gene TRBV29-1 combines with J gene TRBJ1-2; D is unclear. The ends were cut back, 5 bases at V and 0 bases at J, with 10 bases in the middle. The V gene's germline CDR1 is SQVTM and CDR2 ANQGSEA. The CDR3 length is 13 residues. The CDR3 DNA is TGCAGCGTTTACCAGGCTTCTAACTATGGCTACACCTTC. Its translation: CSVYQASNYGYTF. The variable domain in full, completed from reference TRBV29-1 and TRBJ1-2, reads SAVISQKPSRDICQRGTSLTIQCQVDSQVTMMFWYRQQPGQSLTLIATANQGSEATYESGFVIDKFPISRPNLTFSTLTVSNMSPEDSSIYLCSVYQASNYGYTFGSGTRLTVV.

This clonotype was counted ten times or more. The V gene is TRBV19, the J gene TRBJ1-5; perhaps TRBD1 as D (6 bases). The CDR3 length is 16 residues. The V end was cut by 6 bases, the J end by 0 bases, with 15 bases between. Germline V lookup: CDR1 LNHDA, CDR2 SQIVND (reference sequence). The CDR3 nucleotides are TGTGCCAGTAGCCAAGACAGGCCGTATAGCAATCAGCCCCAGCATTTT. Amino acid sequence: CASSQDRPYSNQPQHF.

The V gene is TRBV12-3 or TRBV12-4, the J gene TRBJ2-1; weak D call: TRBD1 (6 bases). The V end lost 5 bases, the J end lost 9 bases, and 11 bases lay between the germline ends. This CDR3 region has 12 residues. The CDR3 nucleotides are TGTGCCAGCAGTGCTTGGGGGCGTGAGCAGTTCTTC. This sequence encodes CASSAWGREQFF.

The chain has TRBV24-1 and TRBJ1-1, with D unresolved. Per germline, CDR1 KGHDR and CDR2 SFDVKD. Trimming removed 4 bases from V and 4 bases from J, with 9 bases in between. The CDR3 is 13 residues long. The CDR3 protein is CATSDRGPTEAFF. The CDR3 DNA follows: TGTGCCACCAGTGACCGCGGACCCACTGAAGCTTTCTTT.

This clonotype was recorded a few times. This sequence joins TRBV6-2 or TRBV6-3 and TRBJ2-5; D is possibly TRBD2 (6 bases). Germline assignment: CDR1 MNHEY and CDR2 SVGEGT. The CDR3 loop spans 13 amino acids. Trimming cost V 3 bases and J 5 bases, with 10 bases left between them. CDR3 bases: TGTGCCAGCAGTTATATTGGGGGGGAGACCCAGTACTTC. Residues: CASSYIGGETQYF.

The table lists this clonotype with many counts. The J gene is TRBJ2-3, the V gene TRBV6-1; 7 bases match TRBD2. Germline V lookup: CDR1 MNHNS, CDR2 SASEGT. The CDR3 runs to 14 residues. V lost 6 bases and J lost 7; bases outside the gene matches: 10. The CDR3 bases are TGTGCCAGCAGCGGGGAGGGCCCTAGTTATACGCAGTATTTT. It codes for CASSGEGPSYTQYF.

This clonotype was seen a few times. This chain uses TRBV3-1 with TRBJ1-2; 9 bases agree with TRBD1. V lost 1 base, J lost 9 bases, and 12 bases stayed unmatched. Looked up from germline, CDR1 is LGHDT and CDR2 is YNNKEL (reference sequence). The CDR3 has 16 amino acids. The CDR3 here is CASSQGLGYRGPSYTF. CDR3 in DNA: TGTGCCAGCAGCCAAGGTTTGGGATACAGGGGGCCGAGCTACACCTTC.

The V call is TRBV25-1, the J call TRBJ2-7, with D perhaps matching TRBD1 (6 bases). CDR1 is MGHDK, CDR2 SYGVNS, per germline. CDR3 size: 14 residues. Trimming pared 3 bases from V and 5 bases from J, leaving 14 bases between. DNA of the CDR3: TGTGCCAGCAGTGAGGCAACAGGGAGCCACGAGCAGTACTTC. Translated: CASSEATGSHEQYF.

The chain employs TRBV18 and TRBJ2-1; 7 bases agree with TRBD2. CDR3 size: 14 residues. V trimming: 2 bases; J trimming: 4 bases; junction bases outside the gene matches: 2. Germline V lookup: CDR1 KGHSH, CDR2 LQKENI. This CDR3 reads CASSPGRDYNEQFF. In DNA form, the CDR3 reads TGTGCCAGCTCACCAGGGAGGGATTACAATGAGCAGTTCTTC.

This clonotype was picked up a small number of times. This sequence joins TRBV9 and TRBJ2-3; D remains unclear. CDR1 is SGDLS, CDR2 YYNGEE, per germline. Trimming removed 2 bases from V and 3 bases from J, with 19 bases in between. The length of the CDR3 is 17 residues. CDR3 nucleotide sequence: TGTGCCAGCAGCGTCATCAATCCGGACGGATATACAGATACGCAGTATTTT. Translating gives CASSVINPDGYTDTQYF.

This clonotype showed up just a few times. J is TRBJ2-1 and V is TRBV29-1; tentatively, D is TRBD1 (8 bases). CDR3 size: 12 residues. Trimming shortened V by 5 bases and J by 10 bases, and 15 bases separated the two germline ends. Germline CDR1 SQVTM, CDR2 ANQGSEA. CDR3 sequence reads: CSVPTGGGEQFF. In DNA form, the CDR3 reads TGCAGCGTTCCAACAGGGGGAGGGGAGCAGTTCTTC.

The CDR3 coding sequence is TGTGCCAGCAGCAGCCCTACCGGGGGGCTCCGCACAGATACGCAGTATTTT. The encoded protein is CASSSPTGGLRTDTQYF. The chain joins TRBV7-2 to TRBJ2-3; D is possibly TRBD2 (7 bases). There are 17 residues in the CDR3. Looked up from germline, CDR1 is SGHTA and CDR2 is FQGNSA. Trimming stripped 5 bases from V and 1 base from J, with 19 bases between.

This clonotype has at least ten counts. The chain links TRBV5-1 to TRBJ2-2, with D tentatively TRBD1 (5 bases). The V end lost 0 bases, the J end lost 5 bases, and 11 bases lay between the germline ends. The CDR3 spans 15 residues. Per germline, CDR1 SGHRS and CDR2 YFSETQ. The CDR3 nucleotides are TGCGCCAGCAGCTTGGTGGCAGGGATGACCGGGGAGCTGTTTTTT. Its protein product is CASSLVAGMTGELFF.

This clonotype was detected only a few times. The CDR3 is CATSHFMGRYTDTQYF. The CDR3 DNA is TGTGCCACCAGCCACTTTATGGGGAGGTACACAGATACGCAGTATTTT. This chain links TRBV15 with TRBJ2-3, with D possibly matching TRBD2 (6 bases). The ends were cut back, 5 bases at V and 2 bases at J, with 17 bases in the middle. CDR3 size: 16 residues. Germline CDR1 and CDR2: LNHNV and YYDKDF (reference sequence).